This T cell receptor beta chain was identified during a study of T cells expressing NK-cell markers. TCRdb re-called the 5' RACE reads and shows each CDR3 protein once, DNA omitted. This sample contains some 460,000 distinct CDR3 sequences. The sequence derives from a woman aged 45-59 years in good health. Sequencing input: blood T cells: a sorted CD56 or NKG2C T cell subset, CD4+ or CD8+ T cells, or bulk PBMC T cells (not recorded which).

The CDR3 loop is CASSRPSTSTDTQYF. The rearrangement joins TRBV11-2 to TRBJ2-3; TCRdb designates TRBD2, a call that cannot be tested without DNA. The CDR3 loop spans 15 amino acids. Germline V lookup: CDR1 SGHAT, CDR2 FQNNGV.